The next 27 T cell receptor beta chains were all read from a single sample in a study of blood T cell repertoires in COVID-19. Some clones are missing from TCRdb's copy, which holds only in-frame ones; the method was immunoSEQ multiplex PCR. The sample lists about 170,000 clones; approximately 80% were seen once. Sequenced: peripheral blood. The receptors originated from a man aged 55-75 years with acute or convalescent COVID-19.

The gene calls are TRBV28 and TRBJ2-2, with 8 bases fitting TRBD1. V trimming: 2 bases; J trimming: 1 base; junction bases outside the gene matches: 3. Germline CDR1 MDHEN, CDR2 SYDVKM. The CDR3 has 16 amino acids. DNA for the CDR3: TGTGCCAGCAGTTTACGAGGACAGGGGAACACCGGGGAGCTGTTTTTT. Residues: CASSLRGQGNTGELFF.

V is TRBV10-1 and J is TRBJ1-1; D is uncertain. Germline CDR1 is WNHNN and CDR2 is SYGVQD (reference sequence). V shed 3 bases and J shed 2 bases, with 10 bases lying between them. The CDR3 consists of 14 residues. The CDR3 loop is CASSDGGGNTEAFF. The CDR3 DNA is TGCGCCAGCAGTGACGGAGGCGGTAACACTGAAGCTTTCTTT.

The rearrangement uses TRBV5-6 and TRBJ2-2, with a possible D match to TRBD2 (5 bases). Germline V gives CDR1 SGHDT, CDR2 YYEEEE. V was pared by 3 bases and J by 0 bases, with 12 bases between. This CDR3 has 16 residues. This CDR3 reads CASSWRGLTNTGELFF. The CDR3 bases are TGTGCCAGCAGCTGGCGCGGGCTTACGAACACCGGGGAGCTGTTTTTT.

The rearrangement uses TRBV4-1 and TRBJ2-2; D remains ambiguous. V gave up 3 bases and J gave up 4 bases, with 6 bases separating them. Germline CDR1 and CDR2: MGHRA and YSYEKL. The CDR3 totals 13 residues. The CDR3 loop is CASSHAVTGELFF. The CDR3, as DNA: TGCGCCAGCAGCCATGCGGTCACCGGGGAGCTGTTTTTT.

The J gene is TRBJ1-5, the V gene TRBV5-1; D is uncertain. V lost 0 bases, J lost 0 bases, and 7 bases lay in between. The CDR3 is made up of 15 amino acids. Germline CDR1 and CDR2: SGHRS and YFSETQ. The CDR3 here is CASSLDSHSNQPQHF. The CDR3 nucleotides read TGCGCCAGCAGCTTGGACAGCCATAGCAATCAGCCCCAGCATTTT.

V is TRBV16 and J is TRBJ1-5, with D maybe TRBD1 (5 bases). Trimming pared 2 bases from V and 0 bases from J, leaving 14 bases between. Germline CDR1 is KGHSY and CDR2 is FQNENV. This CDR3 spans 17 amino acids. CDR3 sequence (DNA): TGTGCCAGCAGCCAAATGGTAGGGGATTATAGCAATCAGCCCCAGCATTTT. Protein sequence: CASSQMVGDYSNQPQHF. The variable domain in full, completed from reference TRBV16 and TRBJ1-5, reads GEEVAQTPKHLVRGEGQKAKLYCAPIKGHSYVFWYQQVLKNEFKFLISFQNENVFDETGMPKERFSAKCLPNSPCSLEIQATKLEDSAVYFCASSQMVGDYSNQPQHFGDGTRLSIL.

V usage is TRBV12-3 or TRBV12-4 and J usage is TRBJ1-1; D may be TRBD1 (5 bases). CDR3 length: 13 residues. V was trimmed by 6 bases and J by 8 bases, leaving 16 bases between them. CDR3 sequence: CASSLLGGGEAFF. CDR3 nucleotide sequence: TGTGCCAGCAGCTTACTGGGGGGGGGAGAAGCTTTCTTT.

The chain combines TRBV6-5 with TRBJ2-1; 10 bases fit TRBD2. Germline V gene lookup returns CDR1 MNHEY and CDR2 SVGAGI. J was trimmed by 9 bases and V by 2 bases; bases with no gene match: 7. The CDR3 sequence is 15 residues long. The CDR3 is CASSYRLAGDGEQFF. The CDR3 coding sequence is TGTGCCAGCAGTTACCGGCTAGCGGGGGACGGTGAGCAGTTCTTC.

The table lists this clone with a count of one. The V and J genes are TRBV6-5 and TRBJ1-5; D call uncertain. The V gene lost 7 bases and the J gene lost 0 bases, with 10 bases spanning the gap. The CDR3 totals 14 residues. The germline CDR1 and CDR2 sequences are MNHEY and SVGAGI. CDR3 loop: CASMLLDSNQPQHF. The CDR3 DNA follows: TGTGCCAGCATGCTGTTAGATAGCAATCAGCCCCAGCATTTT.

The chain combines TRBV30 with TRBJ1-3; D ambiguous. This CDR3 has 13 residues. Trimming cost V 8 bases and J 0 bases, with 11 bases left between them. Germline CDR1 GTSNPN, CDR2 SVGIG (reference sequence). DNA for the CDR3: TGTGCCCTGAGGCAGCTCTCTGGAAACACCATATATTTT. Amino acids: CALRQLSGNTIYF. Combining the CDR3 with reference TRBV30 and TRBJ1-3 gives the whole variable domain SQTIHQWPATLVQPVGSPLSLECTVEGTSNPNLYWYRQAAGRGLQLLFYSVGIGQISSEVPQNLSASRPQDRQFILSSKKLLLSDSGFYLCALRQLSGNTIYFGEGSWLTVV.

The V call is TRBV6-5, the J call TRBJ1-4; no reliable D call. Germline assignment: CDR1 MNHEY and CDR2 SVGAGI. This CDR3 contains 16 residues. V was pared by 0 bases and J by 5 bases, with 13 bases between. The CDR3 DNA is TGTGCCAGCAGTTACTCCCCCAGTGGGCCCAATGAAAAACTGTTTTTT. Residues: CASSYSPSGPNEKLFF.

This rearrangement joins TRBV19 to TRBJ2-1; 7 nucleotides line up with TRBD1. The CDR3 contains 16 residues. Germline loops: CDR1 LNHDA, CDR2 SQIVND (reference sequence). Trimming took 0 bases from V and 3 from J; bases not matched to a gene: 5. The CDR3 DNA sequence: TGTGCCAGTAGTATAGATCCCGGGACAGTCTACAATGAGCAGTTCTTC. It translates to CASSIDPGTVYNEQFF.

V usage is TRBV5-4 and J usage is TRBJ2-5, with a weak D call TRBD2 (6 bases). With 4 bases removed from V and 0 bases from J, the gap between germline ends came to 16 bases. The germline CDR1 and CDR2 sequences are SGHNT and YYREEE (reference sequence). The CDR3 has 16 residues. This chain's CDR3 is CASSQGGASYQETQYF. CDR3 coding DNA: TGTGCCAGCAGCCAGGGCGGGGCCAGCTACCAAGAGACCCAGTACTTC.

The V gene is TRBV11-3, the J gene TRBJ2-1; D is possibly TRBD2 (6 bases). Germline-derived CDR1 and CDR2 are SGHNT and YENEEA. The CDR3 runs 16 residues. Trimming took 0 bases from V and 1 from J, leaving 10 bases between them. DNA of the CDR3: TGTGCCAGCAGCTTAGAGAGACTAGGGTCCTACAATGAGCAGTTCTTC. Translated, it gives CASSLERLGSYNEQFF.

This chain connects TRBV4-1 to TRBJ1-4; D perhaps matches TRBD1 (5 bases). Trimming cost V 1 base and J 6 bases, with 12 bases left between them. The CDR3 contains 15 residues. The V gene's germline CDR1 is MGHRA and CDR2 YSYEKL. CDR3 DNA sequence: TGCGCCAGCAGCCAAGGGCCGGGGGATTATGAAAAACTGTTTTTT. Translated: CASSQGPGDYEKLFF.

Written as DNA, the CDR3 is TGTGCCAGCAGCGTAGAGGGACAGGGGGCCGATAATTCACCCCTCCACTTT. Protein product: CASSVEGQGADNSPLHF. The chain links TRBV9 to TRBJ1-6; 12 bases map to TRBD1. V shed 0 bases and J 5 bases; nucleotides not matched to a gene: 3. In germline, CDR1 is SGDLS, CDR2 YYNGEE. CDR3 length equals 17 residues. Using reference TRBV9 and TRBJ1-6 for the parts outside the CDR3, the full variable domain is DSGVTQTPKHLITATGQRVTLRCSPRSGDLSVYWYQQSLDQGLQFLIQYYNGEERAKGNILERFSAQQFPDLHSELNLSSLELGDSALYFCASSVEGQGADNSPLHFGNGTRLTVT.

V is TRBV5-5 and J is TRBJ2-5; 11 bases are shared with TRBD2. V dropped 3 bases and J dropped 1; count of bases not matched to a gene: 8. The length of the CDR3 is 17 residues. Germline CDR1 and CDR2: SGHKS and YYEKEE (reference sequence). CDR3 sequence reads: CASSSPGSGGGQETQYF. CDR3 DNA: TGTGCCAGCAGCTCCCCCGGTAGCGGGGGGGGCCAAGAGACCCAGTACTTC.

The gene calls are TRBV20-1 and TRBJ1-2; the match to TRBD1 covers 8 bases. Germline trimming cut 5 bases from V and 8 bases from J; bases unmatched to any gene: 1. CDR1 and CDR2 from the germline V gene are DFQATT and SNEGSKA (reference sequence). There are 10 residues in the CDR3. In DNA, the CDR3 is TGCAGTGCTTGGGACAGGGGCTACACCTTC. Its translation is CSAWDRGYTF.

The chain is built from TRBV20-1 and TRBJ2-1; D call uncertain. This CDR3 region has 11 residues. The V end lost 5 bases, the J end lost 10 bases, and 12 bases lay between the germline ends. CDR1 is DFQATT, CDR2 SNEGSKA, per germline (reference sequence). The CDR3 DNA sequence: TGCAGTGCTGGCCGGCAGCGAGAGCAGTTCTTC. Translated, it gives CSAGRQREQFF.

The V gene is TRBV2, the J gene TRBJ1-2; D not resolved. CDR1 and CDR2 (germline): SNHLY, FYNNEI. Trimming pared 7 bases from V and 4 bases from J, leaving 16 bases between. CDR3 length equals 14 residues. CDR3 DNA: TGTGCCAGCAATTTGAGCGGGCCTTTCTATGGCTACACCTTC. Translated: CASNLSGPFYGYTF.

This clone was seen only once. The chain recombines TRBV18 with TRBJ1-1; maybe TRBD1 (5 bases). CDR1 and CDR2 (germline): KGHSH, LQKENI. The CDR3 sequence is 14 residues long. Trimming took 2 bases from V and 6 from J, leaving 13 bases between them. The CDR3, as DNA: TGTGCCAGCTCACCAAGGGGTAAAAACGCTGAAGCTTTCTTT. Translation: CASSPRGKNAEAFF.

The chain employs TRBV5-8 and TRBJ1-5; 7 bases fit TRBD1. Germline loops: CDR1 SGHTS, CDR2 YDEGEE. The CDR3 extends over 16 amino acids. Trimming took 2 bases from V and 4 from J; bases not matched to a gene: 9. CDR3 loop: CASSFGGGLGNQPQHF. In DNA, the CDR3 is TGTGCCAGCAGCTTCGGAGGGGGCTTAGGGAATCAGCCCCAGCATTTT.

V and J are TRBV7-3 and TRBJ2-2, with TRBD2 matching 10 bases. The germline gives CDR1 SGHTA, CDR2 FQGTGA. J was trimmed by 0 bases and V by 5 bases; bases with no gene match: 9. This CDR3 has 18 residues. This chain's CDR3 is CASSPIAGGPPNTGELFF. In DNA, the CDR3 is TGTGCCAGCAGCCCGATAGCGGGGGGCCCACCGAACACCGGGGAGCTGTTTTTT.

The V and J genes are TRBV11-3 and TRBJ2-3; D might be TRBD1 (6 bases). Looked up from germline, CDR1 is SGHNT and CDR2 is YENEEA. The CDR3 has 15 residues. The V end lost 5 bases, the J end lost 4 bases, and 16 bases lay between the germline ends. Here the CDR3 DNA reads TGTGCCAGCAGCCCCGGACAGTTGGGCGCAGATACGCAGTATTTT. As protein: CASSPGQLGADTQYF.

The V call is TRBV9, the J call TRBJ1-6, with D unclear. Trimming removed 0 bases from V and 15 bases from J, with 16 bases in between. The CDR3 length is 14 residues. Germline V lookup: CDR1 SGDLS, CDR2 YYNGEE. The CDR3 reads CASSVGGDSALLHF. The DNA for the CDR3 is TGTGCCAGCAGCGTAGGTGGAGACTCCGCACTCCTCCACTTT.

The chain links TRBV5-1 to TRBJ2-3, with a weak D call TRBD1 (6 bases). The V gene lost 1 base and the J gene lost 0 bases, with 12 bases spanning the gap. Germline CDR1 SGHRS, CDR2 YFSETQ. CDR3 length: 16 residues. The chain's CDR3 is CASSLLGALSTDTQYF. The CDR3 DNA reads as TGCGCCAGCAGCTTGCTGGGGGCTCTTAGCACAGATACGCAGTATTTT.

The chain links TRBV29-1 to TRBJ2-4, with D maybe TRBD1 (5 bases). CDR3 length equals 13 residues. Germline lookup yields CDR1 SQVTM and CDR2 ANQGSEA. V lost 6 bases to trimming and J lost 3 bases, with 12 bases between them. DNA of the CDR3: TGCAGCGTGTCAGGGATGGACAAAAACATTCAGTACTTC. Translated: CSVSGMDKNIQYF.